Below, 15 T cell receptor beta chains from the same sample are listed, as sequenced in a study of blood T cell repertoires in COVID-19. Assay: immunoSEQ multiplex PCR; the TCRdb copy retains only in-frame clones and omits some. The table records 300,000 to 350,000 clones, roughly 90% of them present only once. Source material: peripheral blood. All receptors come from a woman aged 60-75 years with COVID-19, enrolled during active disease.

This chain joins TRBV28 and TRBJ1-5; perhaps TRBD1 as D (5 bases). There are 14 residues in the CDR3. Germline V gene data show CDR1 as MDHEN and CDR2 as SYDVKM. V lost 6 bases and J lost 3, with 12 bases in between. The chain's CDR3 is CASSPRQFNQPQHF. For the CDR3, the DNA is TGTGCCAGCAGCCCACGACAGTTCAATCAGCCCCAGCATTTT.

In its sample, this clone was seen a few times. The V call is TRBV5-6, the J call TRBJ1-2; no clear D gene. The germline gives CDR1 SGHDT, CDR2 YYEEEE. V was clipped by 0 bases and J by 2 bases, with 5 bases between them. The CDR3 sequence is 13 residues long. The CDR3 nucleotides read TGTGCCAGCAGCTTGGTTCGGAACTATGGCTACACCTTC. Amino acids: CASSLVRNYGYTF. Full variable domain (outside the CDR3, taken from reference TRBV5-6 and TRBJ1-2): DAGVTQSPTHLIKTRGQQVTLRCSPKSGHDTVSWYQQALGQGPQFIFQYYEEEERQRGNFPDRFSGHQFPNYSSELNVNALLLGDSALYLCASSLVRNYGYTFGSGTRLTVV.

Notes on this clone: The same CDR3 can be traced to other DNA sequences in this sample. V usage is TRBV7-9 and J usage is TRBJ2-7; the D gene is possibly TRBD2 (7 bases). The CDR3 loop spans 14 amino acids. Germline V CDR1 and CDR2: SEHNR, FQNEAQ (reference sequence). Trimming pared 1 base from V and 2 bases from J, leaving 9 bases between. The chain's CDR3 is CASSLGGGPYEQYF. The CDR3, as DNA: TGTGCCAGCAGCTTAGGCGGGGGCCCCTACGAGCAGTACTTC.

The V and J genes are TRBV5-4 and TRBJ1-2, with 7 bases fitting TRBD1. The V segment lost 3 bases and the J segment 4 bases; nucleotides outside the gene matches: 6. The germline gives CDR1 SGHNT, CDR2 YYREEE (reference sequence). The CDR3 length is 14 residues. CDR3 protein: CASSYERTGYGYTF. The CDR3 coding sequence is TGTGCCAGCAGCTACGAACGGACAGGCTATGGCTACACCTTC.

This clone came up a few times. V is TRBV13 and J is TRBJ1-2, with no clear D. The V gene lost 0 bases and the J gene lost 5 bases, with 4 bases spanning the gap. Per germline, CDR1 PRHDT and CDR2 FYEKMQ (reference sequence). The length of the CDR3 is 12 residues. The CDR3 DNA reads as TGTGCCAGCAGCTTAGGCCTATATGGCTACACCTTC. It is translated as CASSLGLYGYTF.

The rearrangement uses TRBV5-4 and TRBJ1-1; D remains unclear. The length of the CDR3 is 15 residues. Looked up from germline, CDR1 is SGHNT and CDR2 is YYREEE (reference sequence). The V end lost 0 bases, the J end lost 1 base, and 10 bases lay between the germline ends. In DNA form, the CDR3 reads TGTGCCAGCAGCTTGGGAGGGAAGGGGAACACTGAAGCTTTCTTT. Translating it yields CASSLGGKGNTEAFF.

This chain connects TRBV28 to TRBJ2-7; tentative D call: TRBD2 (5 bases). V lost 5 bases, J lost 7 bases, and 15 bases lay in between. In germline, CDR1 is MDHEN, CDR2 SYDVKM. The CDR3 has 13 residues. DNA of the CDR3: TGTGCCAGCAGTCGGACTCAAACTAGGGAGCAGTACTTC. Translation gives CASSRTQTREQYF.

This clone was detected only once. This chain's CDR3 is CASSARGATGELFF. DNA of the CDR3: TGTGCCAGCAGTGCCCGGGGGGCCACCGGGGAGCTGTTTTTT. J is TRBJ2-2 and V is TRBV25-1; D might be TRBD2 (7 bases). V was cut by 4 bases and J by 4 bases, with 10 bases left in between. The CDR3 is 14 residues long. CDR1 and CDR2 (germline): MGHDK, SYGVNS.

This sequence joins TRBV5-1 and TRBJ1-5, with a possible D match to TRBD1 (5 bases). CDR1 and CDR2 from the germline V gene are SGHRS and YFSETQ. V lost 0 bases and J 0 bases, leaving 7 bases between the germline ends. The CDR3 runs to 15 residues. Here the CDR3 reads CASSLGQGSNQPQHF. CDR3 DNA: TGCGCCAGCAGCTTGGGGCAGGGTAGCAATCAGCCCCAGCATTTT.

The V call is TRBV5-4, the J call TRBJ2-1; D not resolved. V shed 0 bases and J shed 0 bases, with 4 bases lying between them. CDR3 length: 14 amino acids. Germline lookup yields CDR1 SGHNT and CDR2 YYREEE (reference sequence). The CDR3: CASSLGSSYNEQFF. The CDR3 nucleotides read TGTGCCAGCAGCTTGGGTAGCTCCTACAATGAGCAGTTCTTC.

The V call is TRBV14, the J call TRBJ1-1; tentatively, D is TRBD1 (6 bases). With 3 bases removed from V and 1 base from J, the gap between germline ends came to 12 bases. CDR1 and CDR2 from the germline V gene are SGHDN and FVKESK. This CDR3 is 15 amino acids long. The CDR3 sequence is CASSQEGTRNTEAFF. The CDR3 DNA is TGTGCCAGCAGCCAGGAAGGGACAAGGAACACTGAAGCTTTCTTT. The full variable domain, with the rest looked up from reference TRBV14 and TRBJ1-1, is EAGVTQFPSHSVIEKGQTVTLRCDPISGHDNLYWYRRVMGKEIKFLLHFVKESKQDESGMPNNRFLAERTGGTYSTLKVQPAELEDSGVYFCASSQEGTRNTEAFFGQGTRLTVV.

The chain recombines TRBV12-5 with TRBJ1-5; D not resolved. CDR3 length: 15 amino acids. V lost 6 bases to trimming and J lost 9 bases, with 21 bases between them. In germline, CDR1 is LGHNT, CDR2 FRNRAP. This CDR3 is CASGQPTPLERPQHF. CDR3 sequence (DNA): TGTGCTAGTGGACAACCCACCCCGCTGGAGAGGCCCCAGCATTTT. Based on the CDR3 plus reference TRBV12-5 and TRBJ1-5, the full variable domain is DARVTQTPRHKVTEMGQEVTMRCQPILGHNTVFWYRQTMMQGLELLAYFRNRAPLDDSGMPKDRFSAEMPDATLATLKIQPSEPRDSAVYFCASGQPTPLERPQHFGDGTRLSIL.

The rearrangement links TRBV3-1 (or the pseudogene TRBV3-2) to TRBJ1-3; D is perhaps TRBD1 (5 bases). CDR3 length: 16 residues. Looked up from germline, CDR1 is LGHDT and CDR2 is YNNKEL (reference sequence). Deletions cut 3 bases from V and 4 bases from J, with 16 bases between. CDR3 in amino acids: CASSHQPGGKGNTIYF. DNA of the CDR3: TGTGCCAGCAGCCACCAGCCCGGGGGGAAAGGAAACACCATATATTTT.

The chain recombines TRBV20-1 with TRBJ1-1; D ambiguous. This CDR3 is 10 amino acids long. Germline CDR1 and CDR2: DFQATT and SNEGSKA (reference sequence). V lost 6 bases and J 6 bases, leaving 8 bases between the germline ends. CDR3 region: CSAWSAEAFF. The CDR3 DNA reads TGCAGTGCGTGGTCGGCTGAAGCTTTCTTT.

The CDR3 is CASSSLGSGNTIYF. The CDR3 region has the DNA TGTGCCAGCAGCTCCCTCGGCTCTGGAAACACCATATATTTT. The chain links TRBV7-9 to TRBJ1-3; no reliable D call. Trimming took 4 bases from V and 0 from J, leaving 7 bases between them. The CDR3 totals 14 residues. In germline, CDR1 is SEHNR, CDR2 FQNEAQ (reference sequence).